The entry below gives a single T cell receptor beta chain sequence along with its context. This specimen belongs to a study of T cell responses to AZD1222 COVID-19 vaccine. Germline V gene sequence: CDR1 GTSNPN, CDR2 SVGIG (reference sequence). Trimming at V came to 0 bases and at J to 6 bases, leaving 8 bases not matched to a gene. This CDR3 spans 15 amino acids. The data were produced by immunoSEQ multiplex PCR, yet TCRdb's version contains in-frame clones alone and is incomplete. Of 120,000 to 150,000 clones in the sample, approximately 85% were seen once. The TCR originated in an adult in good health. The chain couples TRBV30 to TRBJ1-2, with 9 bases identical to TRBD1. The sample in question was peripheral blood, obtained on day 0 of MenACWY control vaccination. CDR3 region: CAWSVLGTGRNGYTF. DNA of the CDR3: TGTGCCTGGAGTGTACTCGGGACAGGGCGAAATGGCTACACCTTC.